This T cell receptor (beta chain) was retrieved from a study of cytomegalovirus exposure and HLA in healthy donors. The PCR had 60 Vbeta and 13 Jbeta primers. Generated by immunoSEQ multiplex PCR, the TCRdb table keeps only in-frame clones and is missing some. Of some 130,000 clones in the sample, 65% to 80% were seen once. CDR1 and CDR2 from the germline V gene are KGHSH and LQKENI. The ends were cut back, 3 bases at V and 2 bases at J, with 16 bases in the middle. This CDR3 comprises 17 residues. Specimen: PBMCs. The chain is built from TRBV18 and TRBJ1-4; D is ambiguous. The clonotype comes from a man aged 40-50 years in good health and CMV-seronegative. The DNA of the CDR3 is TGTGCCAGCTCACCCAACGGGGTCGGCGCTACTAATGAAAAACTGTTTTTT. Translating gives CASSPNGVGATNEKLFF. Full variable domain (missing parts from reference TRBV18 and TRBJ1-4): NAGVMQNPRHLVRRRGQEARLRCSPMKGHSHVYWYRQLPEEGLKFMVYLQKENIIDESGMPKERFSAEFPKEGPSILRIQQVVRGDSAAYFCASSPNGVGATNEKLFFGSGTQLSVL.